These T cell receptor beta chains were read from a single sample in a study of cytomegalovirus exposure and HLA in healthy donors. Produced via immunoSEQ multiplex PCR; TCRdb's table is partial and in-frame only. In the table there are approximately 110,000 clones, 77% of which are singletons. The sample was PBMCs. These TCRs come from a woman in her 40s in good health and CMV-seropositive. CDR3s include the opening cysteine and the closing phenylalanine or tryptophan. Fields, in order: D gene, V gene, CDR3 protein. D genes are given only for firm matches.

>TRBD2|TRBV23-1
CASSQMGTSGYEQYF
>NA|TRBV11-2
CASILQLGTAGEQYF
>NA|TRBV5-1
CASRQGNEQFF
>TRBD1|TRBV5-1
CASSSGQGASGNTIYF
>TRBD1|TRBV6-1
CASSETGVGYTF
>NA|TRBV6-5
CASSTGLGYEQYF
>TRBD1|TRBV27
CASSLDRGSGGYTF
>TRBD2|TRBV19
CASSPPSGTDTGELFF
>NA|TRBV2
CASSEERVGLQPQHF
>NA|TRBV28
CASSAPGGSGSLYEQYF